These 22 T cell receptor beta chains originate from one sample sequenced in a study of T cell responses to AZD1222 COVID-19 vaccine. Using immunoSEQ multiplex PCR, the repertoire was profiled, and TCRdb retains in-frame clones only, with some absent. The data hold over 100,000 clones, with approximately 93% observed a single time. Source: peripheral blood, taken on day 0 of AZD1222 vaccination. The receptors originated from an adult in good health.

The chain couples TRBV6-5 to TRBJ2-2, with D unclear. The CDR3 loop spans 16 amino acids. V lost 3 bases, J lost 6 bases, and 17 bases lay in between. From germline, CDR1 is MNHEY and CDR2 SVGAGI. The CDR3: CASSYVSIQLPGELFF. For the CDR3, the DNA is TGTGCCAGCAGTTATGTGAGCATTCAGCTACCCGGGGAGCTGTTTTTT.

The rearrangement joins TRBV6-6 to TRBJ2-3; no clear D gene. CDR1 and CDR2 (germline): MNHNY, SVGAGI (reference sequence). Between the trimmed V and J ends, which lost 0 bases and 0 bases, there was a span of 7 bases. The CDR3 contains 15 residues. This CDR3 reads CASSYSLGSTDTQYF. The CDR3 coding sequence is TGTGCCAGCAGTTACTCGCTGGGTAGCACAGATACGCAGTATTTT.

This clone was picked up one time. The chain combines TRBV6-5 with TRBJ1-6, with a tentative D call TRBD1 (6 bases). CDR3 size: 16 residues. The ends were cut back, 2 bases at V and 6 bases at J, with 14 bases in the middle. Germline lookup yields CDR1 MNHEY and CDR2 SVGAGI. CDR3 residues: CASSYGGGSGNSPLHF. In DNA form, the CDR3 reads TGTGCCAGCAGTTACGGGGGCGGGTCCGGTAATTCACCCCTCCACTTT.

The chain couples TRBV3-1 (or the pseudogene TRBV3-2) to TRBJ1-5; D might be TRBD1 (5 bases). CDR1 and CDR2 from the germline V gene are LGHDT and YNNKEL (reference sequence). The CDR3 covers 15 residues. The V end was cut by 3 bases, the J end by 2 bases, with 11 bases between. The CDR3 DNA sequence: TGTGCCAGCAGCCAGGGAGGGGTACGCAATCAGCCCCAGCATTTT. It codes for CASSQGGVRNQPQHF.

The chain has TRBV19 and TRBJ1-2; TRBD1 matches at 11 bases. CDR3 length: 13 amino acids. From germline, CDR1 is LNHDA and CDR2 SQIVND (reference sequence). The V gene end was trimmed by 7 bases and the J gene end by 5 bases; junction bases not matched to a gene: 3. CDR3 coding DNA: TGTGCCAGTAACCGGGACAGGGGGTATGGCTACACCTTC. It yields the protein CASNRDRGYGYTF.

CDR3 amino acids: CASSRDRVNQPQHF. DNA of the CDR3: TGTGCCAGCAGTCGGGACAGGGTGAATCAGCCCCAGCATTTT. The chain couples TRBV28 to TRBJ1-5; 9 nucleotides agree with TRBD1. Germline CDR1 and CDR2: MDHEN and SYDVKM. The CDR3 has 14 amino acids. With 5 bases clipped from V and 4 bases from J, the junction kept 3 bases outside the gene matches.

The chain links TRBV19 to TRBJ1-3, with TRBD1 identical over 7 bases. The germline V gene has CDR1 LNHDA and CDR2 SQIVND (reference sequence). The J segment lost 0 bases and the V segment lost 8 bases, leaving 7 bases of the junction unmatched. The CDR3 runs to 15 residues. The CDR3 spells CASGNHRGSGNTIYF. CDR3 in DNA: TGTGCCAGTGGGAATCACAGGGGCTCTGGAAACACCATATATTTT.

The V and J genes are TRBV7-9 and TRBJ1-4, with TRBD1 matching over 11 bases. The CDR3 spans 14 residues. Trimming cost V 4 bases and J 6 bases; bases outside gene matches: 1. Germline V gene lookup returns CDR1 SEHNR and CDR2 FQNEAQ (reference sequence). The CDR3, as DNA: TGTGCCAGCAGCTCGGGACAGGGGGATGAAAAACTGTTTTTT. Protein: CASSSGQGDEKLFF.

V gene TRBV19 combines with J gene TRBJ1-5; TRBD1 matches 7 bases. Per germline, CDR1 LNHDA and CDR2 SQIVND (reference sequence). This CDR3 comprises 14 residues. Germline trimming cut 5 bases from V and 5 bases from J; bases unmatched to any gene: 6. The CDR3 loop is CASSSGQVYQPQHF. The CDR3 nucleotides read TGTGCCAGTAGTTCCGGACAGGTGTATCAGCCCCAGCATTTT.

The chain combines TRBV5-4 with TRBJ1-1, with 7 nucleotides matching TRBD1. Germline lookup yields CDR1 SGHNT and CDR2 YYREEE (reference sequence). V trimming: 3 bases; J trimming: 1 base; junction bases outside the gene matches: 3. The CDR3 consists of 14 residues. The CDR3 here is CASSWGTANTEAFF. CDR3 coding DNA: TGTGCCAGCAGCTGGGGGACAGCGAACACTGAAGCTTTCTTT.

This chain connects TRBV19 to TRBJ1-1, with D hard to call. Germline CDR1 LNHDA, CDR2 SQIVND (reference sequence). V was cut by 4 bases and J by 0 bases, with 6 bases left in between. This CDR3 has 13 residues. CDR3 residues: CASSKTVNTEAFF. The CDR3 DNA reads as TGTGCCAGTAGTAAGACGGTGAACACTGAAGCTTTCTTT.

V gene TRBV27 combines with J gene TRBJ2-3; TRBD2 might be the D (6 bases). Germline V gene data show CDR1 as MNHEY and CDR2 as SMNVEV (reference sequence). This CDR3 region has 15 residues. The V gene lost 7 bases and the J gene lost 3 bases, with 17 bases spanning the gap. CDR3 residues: CASKRISGGTDTQYF. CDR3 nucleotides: TGTGCCAGCAAAAGGATTAGCGGTGGGACAGATACGCAGTATTTT.

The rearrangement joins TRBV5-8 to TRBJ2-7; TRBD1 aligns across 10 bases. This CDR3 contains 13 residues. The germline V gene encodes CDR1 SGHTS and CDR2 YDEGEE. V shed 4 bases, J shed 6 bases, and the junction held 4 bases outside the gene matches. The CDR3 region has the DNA TGTGCCAGCAGCCTGGACAGGGGGGCCGAGCAGTACTTC. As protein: CASSLDRGAEQYF.

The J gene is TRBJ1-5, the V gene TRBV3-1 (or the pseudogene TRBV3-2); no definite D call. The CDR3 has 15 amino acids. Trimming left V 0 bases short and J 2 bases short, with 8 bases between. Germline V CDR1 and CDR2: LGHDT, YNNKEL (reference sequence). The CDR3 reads CASSQEGMGNQPQHF. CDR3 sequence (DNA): TGTGCCAGCAGCCAAGAAGGGATGGGCAATCAGCCCCAGCATTTT.

The CDR3 nucleotides read TGTGCCAGCAGTTATACCGGGACAGGCTATGGCTACACCTTC. This translates into CASSYTGTGYGYTF. The chain uses TRBV6-5 and TRBJ1-2; TRBD1 matches 8 bases. Germline CDR1 MNHEY, CDR2 SVGAGI. The CDR3 consists of 14 residues. J lost 4 bases, V lost 3 bases, and 4 bases had no gene match.

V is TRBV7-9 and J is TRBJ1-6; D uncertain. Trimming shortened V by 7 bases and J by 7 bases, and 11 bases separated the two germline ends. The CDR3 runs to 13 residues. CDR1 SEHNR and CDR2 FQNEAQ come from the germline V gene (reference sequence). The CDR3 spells CASKSGQNSPLHF. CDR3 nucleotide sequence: TGTGCCAGCAAGTCGGGCCAAAATTCACCCCTCCACTTT.

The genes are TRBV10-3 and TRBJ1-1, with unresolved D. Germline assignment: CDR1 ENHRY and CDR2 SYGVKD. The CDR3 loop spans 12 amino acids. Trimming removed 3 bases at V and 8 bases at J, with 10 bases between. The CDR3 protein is CAISDQVREAFF. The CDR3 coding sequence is TGTGCCATCAGTGATCAGGTGAGAGAAGCTTTCTTT.

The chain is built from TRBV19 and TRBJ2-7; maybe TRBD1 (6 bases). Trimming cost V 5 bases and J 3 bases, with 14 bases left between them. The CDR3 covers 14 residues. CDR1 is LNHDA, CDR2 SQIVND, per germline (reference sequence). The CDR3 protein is CASSLPGVLYEQYF. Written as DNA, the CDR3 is TGTGCCAGTAGTCTCCCAGGGGTCCTCTACGAGCAGTACTTC. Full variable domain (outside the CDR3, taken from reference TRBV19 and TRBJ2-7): DGGITQSPKYLFRKEGQNVTLSCEQNLNHDAMYWYRQDPGQGLRLIYYSQIVNDFQKGDIAEGYSVSREKKESFPLTVTSAQKNPTAFYLCASSLPGVLYEQYFGPGTRLTVT.

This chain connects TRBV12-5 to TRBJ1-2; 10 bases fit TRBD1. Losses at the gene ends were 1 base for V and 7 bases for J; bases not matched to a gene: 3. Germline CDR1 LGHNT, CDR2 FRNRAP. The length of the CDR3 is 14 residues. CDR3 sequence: CASGLGQGAGGYTF. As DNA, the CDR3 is TGTGCTAGTGGTTTGGGACAGGGGGCTGGTGGCTACACCTTC.

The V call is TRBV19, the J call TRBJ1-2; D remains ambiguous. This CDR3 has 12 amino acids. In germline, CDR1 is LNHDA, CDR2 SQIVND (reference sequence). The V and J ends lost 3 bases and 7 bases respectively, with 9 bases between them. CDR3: CASSMDAGGYTF. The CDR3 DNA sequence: TGTGCCAGTAGTATGGATGCCGGTGGCTACACCTTC.

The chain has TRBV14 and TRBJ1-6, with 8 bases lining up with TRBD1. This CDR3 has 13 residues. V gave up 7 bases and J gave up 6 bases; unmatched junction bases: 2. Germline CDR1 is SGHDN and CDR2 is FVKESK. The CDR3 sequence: CASMGQVNSPLHF. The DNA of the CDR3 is TGTGCCAGCATGGGACAGGTTAATTCACCCCTCCACTTT.

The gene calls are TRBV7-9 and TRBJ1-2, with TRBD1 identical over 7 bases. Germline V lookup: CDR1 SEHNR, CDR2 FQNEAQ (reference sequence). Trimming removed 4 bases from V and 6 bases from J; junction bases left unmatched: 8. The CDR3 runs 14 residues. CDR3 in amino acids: CASSSDRVGNGYTF. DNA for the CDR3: TGTGCCAGCAGCTCAGACAGGGTAGGGAATGGCTACACCTTC.